This T cell receptor (beta chain) was recovered during a study of shared clonotypes between healthy human individuals. This clone was seen repeatedly, ten times or more. Libraries were prepared by immunoSEQ multiplex PCR; TCRdb keeps only in-frame clonotypes and omits some of them. The data hold 550,000 to 800,000 clones, with around 72% observed a single time. Sequenced input: memory CD4+ T cells sorted from blood. Sample subset: CD45RA-negative fraction. This clonotype originated in a woman in her thirties in good health.

The chain's CDR3 is CASSFWSAADKNTEAFF. The DNA of the CDR3 is TGTGCCAGCAGTTTTTGGTCCGCCGCGGACAAGAACACTGAAGCTTTCTTT. This chain joins TRBV28 and TRBJ1-1; D possibly corresponds to TRBD1 (5 bases). With 3 bases removed from V and 1 base from J, the gap between germline ends came to 18 bases. Germline assignment: CDR1 MDHEN and CDR2 SYDVKM. CDR3 length: 17 amino acids.